Presented here are 26 T cell receptor beta chains from one specimen sequenced in a study of shared clonotypes between healthy human individuals. Measured with immunoSEQ multiplex PCR; TCRdb has only the in-frame clones, and not every one. The sample includes over 750,000 clones, 90% to 97% of them seen just once. CD45RO negativity and positive selection for CCR7 defined naive CD8 cells, a population that excluded terminally differentiated effector memory CD45RA+ cells. Sequenced: naive CD8+ T cells sorted from blood. These receptors were collected from a man aged 30 to 45 in good health.

The chain uses TRBV29-1 and TRBJ2-1; 9 bases align to TRBD1. Per the germline V gene, CDR1 is SQVTM and CDR2 is ANQGSEA. CDR3 size: 13 residues. J was trimmed by 7 bases and V by 2 bases; bases with no gene match: 3. The CDR3 region is CSVESDRGNEQFF. The CDR3 bases are TGCAGCGTTGAAAGTGACAGGGGGAATGAGCAGTTCTTC.

V is TRBV6-6 and J is TRBJ2-2; 10 positions match TRBD2. The CDR3 consists of 15 residues. V shed 11 bases, J shed 5 bases, and the junction held 11 bases outside the gene matches. Germline CDR1 and CDR2: MNHNY and SVGAGI (reference sequence). In nucleotides, the CDR3 is TGTGCCGCCTGGGAGGGACTAGCGAGAACCGGGGAGCTGTTTTTT. This codes for CAAWEGLARTGELFF.

The rearrangement joins TRBV15 to TRBJ2-7, with 9 bases matching TRBD1. V lost 2 bases to trimming and J lost 4 bases; unmatched junction nucleotides: 6. The CDR3 is 15 residues long. Per germline, CDR1 LNHNV and CDR2 YYDKDF (reference sequence). The CDR3 loop reads CATSRPHRGLYEQYF. The DNA of the CDR3 is TGTGCCACCAGCAGACCTCACAGGGGGCTGTACGAGCAGTACTTC.

The chain recombines TRBV27 with TRBJ2-2, with TRBD2 matching 11 bases. Germline trimming cut 5 bases from V and 4 bases from J; bases unmatched to any gene: 6. Germline CDR1 and CDR2: MNHEY and SMNVEV (reference sequence). This CDR3 region has 16 residues. The CDR3 nucleotides read TGTGCCAGCAGTAGTACTAGCGGGAGCCTCACCGGGGAGCTGTTTTTT. It is translated as CASSSTSGSLTGELFF.

This chain uses TRBV27 with TRBJ2-1, with 8 bases aligning to TRBD2. The CDR3 extends over 16 amino acids. Germline-derived CDR1 and CDR2 are MNHEY and SMNVEV (reference sequence). With V trimmed by 1 base and J by 2 bases, 4 bases remained unmatched. CDR3 in DNA: TGTGCCAGCAGTTTATGGCTAGCGGGCCCCTACAATGAGCAGTTCTTC. Protein: CASSLWLAGPYNEQFF.

V gene TRBV4-1 combines with J gene TRBJ2-7, with 8 bases lining up with TRBD1. The CDR3 totals 17 residues. The germline CDR1 and CDR2 sequences are MGHRA and YSYEKL. With 1 base clipped from V and 6 bases from J, the junction kept 14 bases outside the gene matches. The CDR3 loop reads CASSQAHGQGEYFEQYF. The DNA of the CDR3 is TGCGCCAGCAGCCAAGCCCACGGACAGGGTGAATACTTCGAGCAGTACTTC.

The chain employs TRBV9 and TRBJ2-1; no clear D gene. The germline gives CDR1 SGDLS, CDR2 YYNGEE. The CDR3 spans 14 residues. V dropped 4 bases and J dropped 6 bases, with 14 bases sitting between them. CDR3 sequence: CASSLGLYPNEQFF. The CDR3, as DNA: TGTGCCAGCAGCCTAGGCCTGTATCCCAATGAGCAGTTCTTC.

The V and J genes are TRBV27 and TRBJ2-3; a possible D gene is TRBD2 (6 bases). The CDR3 runs to 13 residues. Deletions cut 6 bases from V and 2 bases from J, with 9 bases between. Germline loops: CDR1 MNHEY, CDR2 SMNVEV (reference sequence). The CDR3 bases are TGTGCCAGCAGGACTAGTCCCACAGATACGCAGTATTTT. It translates to CASRTSPTDTQYF.

The CDR3 loop is CASSYSLAGVEQFF. As DNA, the CDR3 is TGTGCCAGCAGTTACTCCCTAGCGGGAGTTGAGCAGTTCTTC. The chain is built from TRBV6-6 and TRBJ2-1; 10 bases line up with TRBD2. Unmatched junction bases numbered 2, after V lost 0 bases and J lost 9 bases. The CDR3 totals 14 residues. Germline lookup yields CDR1 MNHNY and CDR2 SVGAGI (reference sequence).

This clone showed up just once. The chain carries TRBV29-1 and TRBJ2-1, with a weak D call TRBD2 (7 bases). Trimming took 5 bases from V and 4 from J, leaving 18 bases between them. CDR1 is SQVTM and CDR2 is ANQGSEA in the germline V gene. CDR3 length equals 15 residues. CDR3 DNA sequence: TGCAGCGTTTGCTTTGGAGCGGGACAATACAATGAGCAGTTCTTC. The encoded protein is CSVCFGAGQYNEQFF.

The chain is built from TRBV19 and TRBJ2-7; D is possibly TRBD1 (5 bases). The CDR3 loop spans 16 amino acids. Germline V CDR1 and CDR2: LNHDA, SQIVND (reference sequence). Trimming shortened V by 1 base and J by 2 bases, and 15 bases separated the two germline ends. CDR3 loop: CASSIAGPLTAYEQYF. CDR3 in DNA: TGTGCCAGTAGTATAGCTGGGCCCTTGACAGCCTACGAGCAGTACTTC.

This chain links TRBV13 with TRBJ1-1; D remains ambiguous. V lost 5 bases and J 0 bases, leaving 13 bases between the germline ends. The CDR3 is 15 amino acids. Germline V CDR1 and CDR2: PRHDT, FYEKMQ (reference sequence). The DNA of the CDR3 is TGTGCCAGCAGCCCCCACCTGGGGATGAACACTGAAGCTTTCTTT. Amino acids: CASSPHLGMNTEAFF.

The chain couples TRBV6-6 to TRBJ1-2; weak D call: TRBD1 (6 bases). CDR1 is MNHNY, CDR2 SVGAGI, per germline (reference sequence). The germline V and J ends were trimmed by 6 bases and 4 bases, with 12 bases remaining between them. CDR3 length: 13 amino acids. The DNA of the CDR3 is TGTGCCAGCAGCCTCACAGGGATCTATGGCTACACCTTC. This encodes CASSLTGIYGYTF.

This rearrangement joins TRBV19 to TRBJ2-2; 7 positions agree with TRBD1. V trimming: 4 bases; J trimming: 0 bases; junction bases outside the gene matches: 5. This CDR3 contains 16 residues. CDR1 and CDR2 (germline): LNHDA, SQIVND (reference sequence). The DNA of the CDR3 is TGTGCCAGTAGTACTTGGGACAGTTCGAACACCGGGGAGCTGTTTTTT. This translates into CASSTWDSSNTGELFF.

V gene TRBV10-3 combines with J gene TRBJ2-2, with 11 bases lining up with TRBD2. V shed 3 bases, J shed 2 bases, and the junction held 8 bases outside the gene matches. Germline CDR1 reads ENHRY; CDR2 reads SYGVKD. This CDR3 region has 18 residues. CDR3 bases: TGTGCCATCAGTGAACTACTAGCGGGAGACTTAAACACCGGGGAGCTGTTTTTT. Its protein is CAISELLAGDLNTGELFF.

The chain links TRBV28 to TRBJ2-7; a weak D match, TRBD1 (6 bases). The CDR3 spans 11 residues. V gave up 4 bases and J gave up 6 bases, with 7 bases separating them. Germline lookup yields CDR1 MDHEN and CDR2 SYDVKM. The CDR3 loop reads CASSSGAEQYF. CDR3 bases: TGTGCCAGCAGTTCAGGGGCCGAGCAGTACTTC.

The chain uses TRBV5-6 and TRBJ2-1; 7 positions match TRBD2. The junction had 14 bases not matched to a gene; V was cut back by 7 bases and J by 1 base. The CDR3 runs to 17 residues. Germline V gene sequence: CDR1 SGHDT, CDR2 YYEEEE. In nucleotides, the CDR3 is TGTGCCAGCGAAACCCAGTGGCGGGAGAGTTCCTACAATGAGCAGTTCTTC. It is translated as CASETQWRESSYNEQFF.

About this clone itself: Other DNA sequences in the same sample also yield this CDR3. J is TRBJ2-7 and V is TRBV27; D could derive from TRBD1 or TRBD2 (5 bases each). V was pared by 3 bases and J by 1 base, with 10 bases between. Germline V lookup: CDR1 MNHEY, CDR2 SMNVEV (reference sequence). This CDR3 spans 14 amino acids. The CDR3 DNA reads as TGTGCCAGCAGTTTTGGCAGGGAGTCCTACGAGCAGTACTTC. Encoded protein: CASSFGRESYEQYF.

In the case of this clone: Other DNA sequences from this sample encode an identical CDR3 as well. The J gene is TRBJ2-1, the V gene TRBV13; the D is unclear. The CDR3 runs to 11 residues. Trimming left V 3 bases short and J 8 bases short, with 5 bases between. Germline assignment: CDR1 PRHDT and CDR2 FYEKMQ (reference sequence). In DNA, the CDR3 is TGTGCCAGCAGCTTTCGGGATGAGCAGTTCTTC. It encodes CASSFRDEQFF.

V gene TRBV15 combines with J gene TRBJ2-5; D perhaps matches TRBD1 (5 bases). The V gene's germline CDR1 is LNHNV and CDR2 YYDKDF (reference sequence). The ends were cut back, 6 bases at V and 2 bases at J, with 10 bases in the middle. CDR3 size: 13 residues. The CDR3 here is CATSMTVQETQYF. In DNA, the CDR3 is TGTGCCACCAGTATGACAGTTCAAGAGACCCAGTACTTC.

This chain connects TRBV7-2 to TRBJ2-7; no clear D gene. Deletions cut 10 bases from V and 3 bases from J, with 16 bases between. Per the germline V gene, CDR1 is SGHTA and CDR2 is FQGNSA. The CDR3 contains 13 residues. The CDR3: CATQSPLYYEQYF. As DNA, the CDR3 is TGTGCCACCCAATCTCCGCTCTACTACGAGCAGTACTTC.

V usage is TRBV29-1 and J usage is TRBJ2-7; no clear D gene. The V and J ends lost 3 bases and 0 bases respectively, with 9 bases between them. The CDR3 extends over 13 amino acids. Germline loops: CDR1 SQVTM, CDR2 ANQGSEA. In nucleotides, the CDR3 is TGCAGCGTTGAGGTAGCCAGCTCCTACGAGCAGTACTTC. Residues: CSVEVASSYEQYF.

The V gene is TRBV29-1, the J gene TRBJ1-1; D is unresolved. Germline loops: CDR1 SQVTM, CDR2 ANQGSEA. This CDR3 is 12 amino acids long. Between the trimmed V and J ends, which lost 4 bases and 6 bases, there was a span of 12 bases. The chain's CDR3 is CSVGGYPAEAFF. The CDR3 region has the DNA TGCAGCGTTGGGGGTTATCCCGCTGAAGCTTTCTTT.

The rearrangement joins TRBV2 to TRBJ2-7; D may be TRBD1 (7 bases). Germline CDR1 is SNHLY and CDR2 is FYNNEI. The CDR3 length is 13 residues. V was clipped by 11 bases and J by 3 bases, with 17 bases between them. In nucleotides, the CDR3 is TGTGCCCAATGGAGGGGGCTCCACTACGAGCAGTACTTC. Translating it yields CAQWRGLHYEQYF.

The genes are TRBV28 and TRBJ1-1; D gene uncertain. The CDR3 has 14 residues. Deletions cut 2 bases from V and 1 base from J, with 8 bases between. Germline CDR1 and CDR2: MDHEN and SYDVKM. The CDR3 DNA is TGTGCCAGCAGTTTAGGCAGTCCGAACACTGAAGCTTTCTTT. Protein sequence: CASSLGSPNTEAFF.

The J gene is TRBJ1-5, the V gene TRBV9, with D hard to call. V lost 4 bases to trimming and J lost 6 bases, with 17 bases between them. Germline V gene sequence: CDR1 SGDLS, CDR2 YYNGEE. The CDR3 has 15 amino acids. Here the CDR3 DNA reads TGTGCCAGCAGCACGGGTGGAAATCCAAGTCAGCCCCAGCATTTT. Translation: CASSTGGNPSQPQHF.